This TCR beta chain was identified in a study of blood T cell repertoires in COVID-19. Study-wide background: Sources were T cells, B-cell-depleted T cells, or PBMCs; the material itself was cDNA or gDNA.

Assay: immunoSEQ multiplex PCR; the TCRdb copy retains only in-frame clones and omits some. Among about 130,000 clones listed, about four fifths were seen once. Sequencing was carried out using PBMCs or T cells enriched from blood (not recorded which). This clonotype was obtained from a man between 45 and 60 years old who had recovered from COVID-19.

CDR3 DNA sequence: TGCGCCAGCACTAGCGGGACAGTACAAGAGACCCAGTACTTC. Translated, it gives CASTSGTVQETQYF. The chain combines TRBV5-1 with TRBJ2-5; 9 positions match TRBD2. CDR3 length: 14 residues. Germline CDR1 reads SGHRS; CDR2 reads YFSETQ. V lost 6 bases to trimming and J lost 2 bases; unmatched junction nucleotides: 5.